The 22 T cell receptor beta chains reported below all come from one sample, sequenced in a study of blood T cell repertoires in COVID-19. Here immunoSEQ multiplex PCR was the method, and the copy in TCRdb shows in-frame clones only, minus some. The sample lists about 370,000 clones, 90% occurring once. Sequencing was done on a sample of peripheral blood. These receptors were obtained from a young man with active or convalescent COVID-19.

The J gene is TRBJ1-1, the V gene TRBV4-2, with TRBD1 as a possible D gene (5 bases). From germline, CDR1 is LGHNA and CDR2 YNFKEQ. V was clipped by 5 bases and J by 6 bases, with 13 bases between them. CDR3 length: 13 residues. The CDR3 DNA is TGTGCCAGCAGCTTCTCGGGGGGACCTGAAGCTTTCTTT. Translated: CASSFSGGPEAFF.

The CDR3 DNA reads as TGTGCCAGCAGCCATAGATCCGCGAGACAGTACTTC. It translates to CASSHRSARQYF. V gene TRBV11-1 combines with J gene TRBJ2-7, with D uncertain. Trimming removed 5 bases from V and 10 bases from J, with 15 bases in between. The CDR3 extends over 12 amino acids. Germline assignment: CDR1 SGHAT and CDR2 FQDESV (reference sequence).

CDR3 coding DNA: TGTGCCACCAGTGATACAGTTGGCCGCCCGAACACTGAAGCTTTCTTT. It encodes CATSDTVGRPNTEAFF. This sequence joins TRBV24-1 and TRBJ1-1; no definite D call. The germline gives CDR1 KGHDR, CDR2 SFDVKD. The CDR3 runs to 16 residues. Trimming cost V 3 bases and J 1 base, with 14 bases left between them.

This sequence joins TRBV9 and TRBJ2-1, with 9 bases aligning to TRBD1. V dropped 1 base and J dropped 2; count of bases not matched to a gene: 1. Germline V gene data show CDR1 as SGDLS and CDR2 as YYNGEE. The CDR3 is made up of 15 amino acids. CDR3 nucleotides: TGTGCCAGCAGCGTAAGGGACAGGGCCTACAATGAGCAGTTCTTC. Encoded protein: CASSVRDRAYNEQFF. The full variable domain, its missing parts supplied by reference TRBV9 and TRBJ2-1, is DSGVTQTPKHLITATGQRVTLRCSPRSGDLSVYWYQQSLDQGLQFLIQYYNGEERAKGNILERFSAQQFPDLHSELNLSSLELGDSALYFCASSVRDRAYNEQFFGPGTRLTVL.

This clone was seen just once. The rearrangement joins TRBV6-2 or TRBV6-3 to TRBJ2-1; TRBD2 matches 12 bases. The CDR3 is made up of 16 amino acids. Germline CDR1 is MNHEY and CDR2 is SVGEGT. V was clipped by 4 bases and J by 9 bases; unmatched bases: 10. The CDR3 DNA follows: TGTGCCAGCAGTTCACAACTAGCGGGGGGCTCGGGTGAGCAGTTCTTC. It encodes CASSSQLAGGSGEQFF.

This chain uses TRBV6-2 or TRBV6-3 with TRBJ1-1; perhaps TRBD1 as D (5 bases). CDR3 length: 14 amino acids. V lost 5 bases and J 1 base, leaving 11 bases between the germline ends. In germline, CDR1 is MNHEY, CDR2 SVGEGT. The CDR3 region has the DNA TGTGCCAGCAGTCTCACAGGATCGAACACTGAAGCTTTCTTT. Its translation is CASSLTGSNTEAFF.

For the CDR3, the DNA is TGTGCCAGCAGCCCGACAGGGGGCGCCGAGACCCAGTACTTC. Translation gives CASSPTGGAETQYF. V gene TRBV6-4 combines with J gene TRBJ2-5; 10 bases agree with TRBD1. The CDR3 runs 14 residues. The V and J ends lost 6 bases and 5 bases, in that order; junction bases with no gene match: 6. Germline assignment: CDR1 MRHNA and CDR2 SNTAGT.

The chain is built from TRBV6-2 or TRBV6-3 and TRBJ2-1; 7 bases match TRBD2. Germline V gene sequence: CDR1 MNHEY, CDR2 SVGEGT. V was pared by 5 bases and J by 4 bases, with 5 bases of the junction left unmatched. The CDR3 spans 14 residues. The CDR3 coding sequence is TGTGCCAGCAGTAGACTAGCAAGTTACAATGAGCAGTTCTTC. Translation gives CASSRLASYNEQFF.

V usage is TRBV6-5 and J usage is TRBJ1-4; no clear D. Trimming pared 9 bases from V and 3 bases from J, leaving 14 bases between. The CDR3 is 14 residues long. From germline, CDR1 is MNHEY and CDR2 SVGAGI. The CDR3 DNA is TGTGCCAGTCCTGCGGGAGGTGCTAATGAAAAACTGTTTTTT. This gives the protein CASPAGGANEKLFF.

J is TRBJ2-2 and V is TRBV5-4; D might be TRBD2 (5 bases). The CDR3 consists of 15 residues. Germline CDR1 reads SGHNT; CDR2 reads YYREEE (reference sequence). Trimming cost V 1 base and J 4 bases, with 11 bases left between them. For the CDR3, the DNA is TGTGCCAGCAGCTTGTGGACTGTATCCACCGGGGAGCTGTTTTTT. It yields the protein CASSLWTVSTGELFF.

This chain connects TRBV4-3 to TRBJ2-7; the D is unclear. The CDR3 runs 15 residues. V was clipped by 0 bases and J by 3 bases, with 12 bases between them. Germline CDR1 LGHNA, CDR2 YSLEER. The CDR3 DNA follows: TGCGCCAGCAGCCAAGAAAGGAGTTTAGGCTACGAGCAGTACTTC. This encodes CASSQERSLGYEQYF.

This clone was seen just once. V is TRBV6-2 or TRBV6-3 and J is TRBJ1-6; 8 bases match TRBD1. Trimming cost V 5 bases and J 0 bases; bases outside gene matches: 3. The CDR3 length is 16 residues. Germline V CDR1 and CDR2: MNHEY, SVGEGT. The CDR3 sequence is CASSGTGSSYNSPLHF. CDR3 nucleotide sequence: TGTGCCAGCAGTGGGACAGGTAGCTCCTATAATTCACCCCTCCACTTT.

This chain joins TRBV14 and TRBJ1-4; D unclear. The germline V gene encodes CDR1 SGHDN and CDR2 FVKESK. There are 17 residues in the CDR3. Trimming left V 3 bases short and J 0 bases short, with 14 bases between. CDR3 protein: CASSHGIVGATNEKLFF. The DNA for the CDR3 is TGTGCCAGCAGCCATGGCATTGTCGGAGCAACTAATGAAAAACTGTTTTTT.

This clone was recorded only once. The rearrangement joins TRBV3-1 (or the pseudogene TRBV3-2) to TRBJ1-4; maybe TRBD1 (6 bases). This CDR3 has 15 amino acids. V was pared by 3 bases and J by 8 bases, with 16 bases between. Germline V lookup: CDR1 LGHDT, CDR2 YNNKEL (reference sequence). CDR3 nucleotides: TGTGCCAGCAGCCACAGAGGGGGGGCGTCGGAAAAACTGTTTTTT. Encoded protein: CASSHRGGASEKLFF.

The chain carries TRBV21-1 and TRBJ1-6. TRBV21-1 is an annotated pseudogene. This CDR3 has 17 residues. DNA for the CDR3: TGTGCCAGCAGCAAAGGGATGAGGAGCTCCTATAATTCACCCCTCCACTTT. Translating it yields CASSKGMRSSYNSPLHF.

The chain combines TRBV7-2 with TRBJ2-7, with TRBD2 matching 13 bases. CDR1 SGHTA and CDR2 FQGNSA come from the germline V gene. The CDR3 sequence is 15 residues long. With V trimmed by 6 bases and J by 4 bases, 6 bases remained unmatched. This CDR3 is CASRPTSGGAYEQYF. The CDR3 DNA follows: TGTGCCAGCAGACCCACTAGCGGGGGGGCGTACGAGCAGTACTTC.

The CDR3 DNA follows: TGTGCCTGGAATCCAATAGGGGCCCAAAACATTCAGTACTTC. Amino acid sequence: CAWNPIGAQNIQYF. This chain joins TRBV30 and TRBJ2-4, with D perhaps matching TRBD1 (5 bases). V was pared by 4 bases and J by 5 bases, with 15 bases between. The CDR3 spans 14 residues. From germline, CDR1 is GTSNPN and CDR2 SVGIG (reference sequence).

The chain is built from TRBV9 and TRBJ2-1, with TRBD1 identical over 7 bases. The germline V gene encodes CDR1 SGDLS and CDR2 YYNGEE. This CDR3 spans 15 amino acids. Germline trimming cut 6 bases from V and 4 bases from J; bases unmatched to any gene: 10. The CDR3: CASNPSGTAYNEQFF. The DNA for the CDR3 is TGTGCCAGCAACCCCTCTGGGACAGCTTACAATGAGCAGTTCTTC.

The V and J genes are TRBV7-2 and TRBJ1-2; D not resolved. Germline-derived CDR1 and CDR2 are SGHTA and FQGNSA. The V gene lost 2 bases and the J gene lost 4 bases, with 11 bases spanning the gap. CDR3 size: 14 residues. DNA for the CDR3: TGTGCCAGCAGCTTACGGGAACCGATCTATGGCTACACCTTC. Translated: CASSLREPIYGYTF. Combining the CDR3 with reference TRBV7-2 and TRBJ1-2 gives the whole variable domain GAGVSQSPSNKVTEKGKDVELRCDPISGHTALYWYRQSLGQGLEFLIYFQGNSAPDKSGLPSDRFSAERTGGSVSTLTIQRTQQEDSAVYLCASSLREPIYGYTFGSGTRLTVV.

V gene TRBV12-5 combines with J gene TRBJ1-1, with D maybe TRBD1 (6 bases). The CDR3 is 12 residues long. Trimming shortened V by 5 bases and J by 8 bases, and 12 bases separated the two germline ends. The V gene's germline CDR1 is LGHNT and CDR2 FRNRAP. The CDR3 DNA is TGTGCTAGTGGTCACTCGGGACAAGAAGCTTTCTTT. Translating gives CASGHSGQEAFF.

CDR3 DNA sequence: TGTGCCAGCAGCCCACTCCCTCAGGGGGTGTTTGGCTACACCTTC. Protein sequence: CASSPLPQGVFGYTF. The V call is TRBV5-5, the J call TRBJ1-2, with 7 bases fitting TRBD1. The CDR3 is 15 residues long. In germline, CDR1 is SGHKS, CDR2 YYEKEE (reference sequence). V was pared by 4 bases and J by 7 bases, with 13 bases of the junction left unmatched.

The rearrangement links TRBV7-6 to TRBJ2-3; TRBD1 might be the D (5 bases). The CDR3 length is 15 residues. CDR1 is SGHVS, CDR2 FNYEAQ, per germline. Trimming cost V 4 bases and J 0 bases, with 11 bases left between them. The CDR3: CASSSPTASTDTQYF. The DNA for the CDR3 is TGTGCCAGCAGCTCACCGACAGCTAGCACAGATACGCAGTATTTT.